This passage covers 24 T cell receptor beta chains from one sample sequenced in a study of blood T cell repertoires in COVID-19. Repertoires were generated with immunoSEQ multiplex PCR, while TCRdb's copy carries only in-frame clones and drops some. Of 150,000 or so clones in the sample, roughly 90% were seen once. Source material: PBMCs or T cells enriched from blood (not recorded which). These receptor sequences come from a woman in her thirties or forties who had been exposed to COVID-19.

The chain couples TRBV6-2 or TRBV6-3 to TRBJ1-2, with TRBD1 matching 8 bases. CDR1 and CDR2 (germline): MNHEY, SVGEGT. V was clipped by 5 bases and J by 4 bases; unmatched bases: 3. The CDR3 contains 13 residues. Here the CDR3 reads CASSKTGAYGYTF. The CDR3 coding sequence is TGTGCCAGCAGTAAGACAGGGGCCTATGGCTACACCTTC.

V gene TRBV18 combines with J gene TRBJ2-1; TRBD2 is a possible D gene (6 bases). Germline loops: CDR1 KGHSH, CDR2 LQKENI. V lost 3 bases to trimming and J lost 5 bases, with 11 bases between them. This CDR3 contains 14 residues. CDR3 sequence (DNA): TGTGCCAGCTCACCGGGACTGAATGACAATGAGCAGTTCTTC. Translation: CASSPGLNDNEQFF.

This chain connects TRBV5-1 to TRBJ1-5; D might be TRBD1 (6 bases). The V gene's germline CDR1 is SGHRS and CDR2 YFSETQ. This CDR3 contains 14 residues. Trimming left V 0 bases short and J 5 bases short, with 9 bases between. The CDR3, as DNA: TGCGCCAGCAGCTTGGAGGGACAATATCAGCCCCAGCATTTT. As protein: CASSLEGQYQPQHF.

This chain uses TRBV24-1 with TRBJ2-2, with TRBD2 as a possible D gene (5 bases). Germline CDR1 is KGHDR and CDR2 is SFDVKD. V lost 12 bases and J lost 7, with 23 bases in between. CDR3 length equals 15 residues. The CDR3: CAHTPKRPGGGELFF. The CDR3 nucleotides are TGTGCCCACACCCCCAAGCGGCCGGGCGGCGGGGAGCTGTTTTTT.

J is TRBJ2-2 and V is TRBV6-2 or TRBV6-3; D remains unclear. Trimming pared 5 bases from V and 7 bases from J, leaving 5 bases between. The CDR3 contains 11 residues. The V gene's germline CDR1 is MNHEY and CDR2 SVGEGT. The CDR3 sequence: CASSLNGELFF. The CDR3 bases are TGTGCCAGCAGTCTTAACGGGGAGCTGTTTTTT.

The V and J genes are TRBV7-9 and TRBJ1-2, with 9 bases that match TRBD1. V was clipped by 5 bases and J by 3 bases; unmatched bases: 7. Germline-derived CDR1 and CDR2 are SEHNR and FQNEAQ (reference sequence). The CDR3 extends over 15 amino acids. The CDR3, as DNA: TGTGCCAGCAGCAAAGGGACAGGGATGGACTATGGCTACACCTTC. Translation gives CASSKGTGMDYGYTF.

The V call is TRBV3-1 (or the pseudogene TRBV3-2), the J call TRBJ2-7; 8 nucleotides align to TRBD2. The trim removed 4 bases at V and 6 bases at J, leaving 14 bases unmatched. CDR1 is LGHDT and CDR2 is YNNKEL in the germline V gene (reference sequence). This CDR3 has 16 residues. The chain's CDR3 is CASSRPRRGGQSEQYF. The CDR3 nucleotides are TGTGCCAGCAGCCGACCAAGACGGGGGGGGCAGTCCGAGCAGTACTTC.

The V gene is TRBV3-1 (or the pseudogene TRBV3-2), the J gene TRBJ1-2, with TRBD1 identical over 7 bases. Trimming at V came to 2 bases and at J to 4 bases, leaving 4 bases not matched to a gene. Germline CDR1 is LGHDT and CDR2 is YNNKEL (reference sequence). The CDR3 length is 14 residues. The CDR3 region is CASSQPDRSYGYTF. For the CDR3, the DNA is TGTGCCAGCAGCCAACCGGACAGGAGCTATGGCTACACCTTC.

This clone was counted between two and nine times. CDR3 loop: CASSQAGTGAYNEQFF. CDR3 nucleotide sequence: TGCGCCAGCAGCCAAGCCGGGACAGGGGCCTACAATGAGCAGTTCTTC. The chain recombines TRBV4-1 with TRBJ2-1; 10 bases are shared with TRBD1. The CDR3 covers 16 residues. Trimming removed 1 base from V and 2 bases from J; junction bases left unmatched: 2. The germline V gene has CDR1 MGHRA and CDR2 YSYEKL.

This clone was detected only once. The genes are TRBV6-1 and TRBJ1-2, with TRBD1 matching 7 bases. The trim removed 1 base at V and 8 bases at J, leaving 7 bases unmatched. CDR1 and CDR2 (germline): MNHNS, SASEGT. The CDR3 has 14 amino acids. CDR3 sequence: CASSEGDRVVGYTF. CDR3 nucleotides: TGTGCCAGCAGTGAAGGCGACAGGGTGGTAGGCTACACCTTC.

This chain connects TRBV11-3 to TRBJ2-3, with 7 nucleotides matching TRBD1. This CDR3 has 16 residues. CDR1 SGHNT and CDR2 YENEEA come from the germline V gene. The V gene end was trimmed by 4 bases and the J gene end by 1 base; junction bases not matched to a gene: 8. CDR3 loop: CASSYRKGTGTDTQYF. CDR3 in DNA: TGTGCCAGCAGCTACCGAAAAGGGACAGGCACAGATACGCAGTATTTT.

The J gene is TRBJ2-5, the V gene TRBV5-1; 12 nucleotides agree with TRBD2. V was clipped by 3 bases and J by 5 bases; unmatched bases: 20. The CDR3 contains 20 residues. Germline values: CDR1 SGHRS, CDR2 YFSETQ. CDR3 nucleotide sequence: TGCGCCAGCAGCTCTCCCCCTAGCGGGGGGGTGGTAGGAATTAGGGAGACCCAGTACTTC. This gives the protein CASSSPPSGGVVGIRETQYF.

This clone showed up just a few times. J is TRBJ1-1 and V is TRBV9; 9 bases match TRBD1. V shed 3 bases and J 3 bases; nucleotides not matched to a gene: 3. The CDR3 covers 14 residues. The germline CDR1 and CDR2 sequences are SGDLS and YYNGEE. The CDR3, as DNA: TGTGCCAGCAGCGCGACAGGGGGGGACACTGAAGCTTTCTTT. It yields the protein CASSATGGDTEAFF. The full variable domain, in which reference TRBV9 and TRBJ1-1 provide the parts outside the CDR3, is DSGVTQTPKHLITATGQRVTLRCSPRSGDLSVYWYQQSLDQGLQFLIQYYNGEERAKGNILERFSAQQFPDLHSELNLSSLELGDSALYFCASSATGGDTEAFFGQGTRLTVV.

The chain recombines TRBV5-6 with TRBJ1-6; tentative D call: TRBD1 (5 bases). Germline assignment: CDR1 SGHDT and CDR2 YYEEEE. V lost 2 bases and J lost 10, with 22 bases in between. This CDR3 comprises 17 residues. For the CDR3, the DNA is TGTGCCAGCAGCTTTTGGAACGCAGGGAACGTGTTGTCACCCCTCCACTTT. It specifies CASSFWNAGNVLSPLHF.

The CDR3 loop reads CASRTGQPYTF. The CDR3 bases are TGTGCAAGTCGCACCGGACAGCCCTACACCTTC. The gene calls are TRBV12-2 and TRBJ1-2; the D call in the table, TRBD1, was not verified against the DNA. TRBV12-2 is labeled a pseudogene. The CDR3 has 11 residues.

This chain uses TRBV7-9 with TRBJ1-2; no firm D call. This CDR3 has 13 residues. The V end lost 6 bases, the J end lost 4 bases, and 12 bases lay between the germline ends. The germline V gene has CDR1 SEHNR and CDR2 FQNEAQ (reference sequence). CDR3 amino acids: CASSSSGLYGYTF. For the CDR3, the DNA is TGTGCCAGCAGTTCTTCAGGTCTCTATGGCTACACCTTC.

The chain is built from TRBV4-1 and TRBJ2-1; 7 nucleotides agree with TRBD2. Trimming removed 0 bases from V and 8 bases from J; junction bases left unmatched: 22. The CDR3 consists of 20 residues. Germline CDR1 reads MGHRA; CDR2 reads YSYEKL. CDR3 residues: CASSQDRPRLGGRGKDEQFF. Written as DNA, the CDR3 is TGCGCCAGCAGCCAAGATCGACCCAGGTTGGGAGGGAGGGGTAAGGATGAGCAGTTCTTC.

This clone occurred once. This chain uses TRBV7-9 with TRBJ2-7; possibly TRBD1 for D (5 bases). The V gene's germline CDR1 is SEHNR and CDR2 FQNEAQ (reference sequence). The CDR3 extends over 15 amino acids. V gave up 5 bases and J gave up 0 bases, with 14 bases separating them. The DNA for the CDR3 is TGTGCCAGCAGCCCCCATCGCACAGGCTCCTACGAGCAGTACTTC. It yields the protein CASSPHRTGSYEQYF.

V gene TRBV19 combines with J gene TRBJ2-7; the D gene is possibly TRBD2 (5 bases). Germline values: CDR1 LNHDA, CDR2 SQIVND (reference sequence). Trimming removed 10 bases from V and 5 bases from J, with 18 bases in between. This CDR3 has 13 amino acids. The CDR3 region is CATGGPQVNEQYF. CDR3 in DNA: TGTGCCACCGGAGGTCCCCAGGTCAACGAGCAGTACTTC.

The DNA for the CDR3 is TGTGCCAGCAGCTCGGGACTAGCTTTCGGTGATGAGCAGTTCTTC. Amino acids: CASSSGLAFGDEQFF. The rearrangement links TRBV7-2 to TRBJ2-1, with 9 bases that match TRBD2. Germline V gene data show CDR1 as SGHTA and CDR2 as FQGNSA. CDR3 length equals 15 residues. After removal of 4 bases from V and 8 bases from J, the junction contained 9 bases not matched to a gene.

This clone was detected a few times. The rearrangement uses TRBV2 and TRBJ2-2, with 9 bases matching TRBD2. The CDR3 is made up of 11 amino acids. Per germline, CDR1 SNHLY and CDR2 FYNNEI. The CDR3 bases are TGTTTTAGCGGGAGAGAGGGGGAGCTGTTTTTT. As protein: CFSGREGELFF.

The J gene is TRBJ2-2, the V gene TRBV6-2 or TRBV6-3, with D tentatively TRBD2 (6 bases). Germline CDR1 MNHEY, CDR2 SVGEGT. Trimming removed 5 bases from V and 4 bases from J, with 11 bases in between. This CDR3 is built from 14 residues. The CDR3 sequence: CASSRRGLTGELFF. CDR3 in DNA: TGTGCCAGCAGTCGTCGGGGACTCACCGGGGAGCTGTTTTTT.

The chain has TRBV6-6 and TRBJ1-2; 11 bases line up with TRBD1. CDR1 and CDR2 (germline): MNHNY, SVGAGI (reference sequence). This CDR3 is built from 13 residues. Trimming cost V 10 bases and J 8 bases; bases outside gene matches: 9. The CDR3 sequence: CATSGQGVGGYTF. Here the CDR3 DNA reads TGTGCCACTTCGGGACAGGGGGTGGGCGGCTACACCTTC.

The chain uses TRBV2 and TRBJ2-7; D is possibly TRBD1 (6 bases). The CDR3 is 10 residues long. Germline-derived CDR1 and CDR2 are SNHLY and FYNNEI. Trimming removed 9 bases at V and 7 bases at J, with 10 bases between. The CDR3 protein is CASGGWEQYF. CDR3 DNA sequence: TGTGCCAGTGGGGGCTGGGAGCAGTACTTC.